By frequency in the sample, the clone carrying this T cell receptor beta chain is medium-sized. What it binds is unknown. This PCR relied on a set of 60 Vbeta primers and 13 Jbeta primers. Sequenced by immunoSEQ multiplex PCR; TCRdb stores in-frame clones only, minus some. The sample yields about 110,000 clones, approximately 79% seen once. The sample belongs to a study of cytomegalovirus exposure and HLA in healthy donors. Notes on the study in general: The number of N-insertions in an Asian-associated ancestry cluster was reportedly below the roughly 620-donor mean in a later analysis. Several of the most significant clusters appeared linked to common viral pathogens, based on a later analysis. TCR beta sequences numbering 15,000 to 20,000 were associated with HLA alleles at 0.05 false discovery rate in a later analysis. In vitro data verified a few CMV-associated chains as specific for CMV antigens.

The CDR3 sequence is 16 residues long. Looked up from germline, CDR1 is MNHNS and CDR2 is SASEGT. Trimming cost V 1 base and J 1 base; bases outside gene matches: 6. Sequencing input: PBMCs. The rearrangement uses TRBV6-1 and TRBJ2-5, with 7 positions matching TRBD2. The clonotype was recovered from a man aged 18 to 30 in good health and CMV-seronegative. Written as DNA, the CDR3 is TGTGCCAGCAGTGAAGGGATAGCGGGTTTCCAAGAGACCCAGTACTTC. Its translation is CASSEGIAGFQETQYF.